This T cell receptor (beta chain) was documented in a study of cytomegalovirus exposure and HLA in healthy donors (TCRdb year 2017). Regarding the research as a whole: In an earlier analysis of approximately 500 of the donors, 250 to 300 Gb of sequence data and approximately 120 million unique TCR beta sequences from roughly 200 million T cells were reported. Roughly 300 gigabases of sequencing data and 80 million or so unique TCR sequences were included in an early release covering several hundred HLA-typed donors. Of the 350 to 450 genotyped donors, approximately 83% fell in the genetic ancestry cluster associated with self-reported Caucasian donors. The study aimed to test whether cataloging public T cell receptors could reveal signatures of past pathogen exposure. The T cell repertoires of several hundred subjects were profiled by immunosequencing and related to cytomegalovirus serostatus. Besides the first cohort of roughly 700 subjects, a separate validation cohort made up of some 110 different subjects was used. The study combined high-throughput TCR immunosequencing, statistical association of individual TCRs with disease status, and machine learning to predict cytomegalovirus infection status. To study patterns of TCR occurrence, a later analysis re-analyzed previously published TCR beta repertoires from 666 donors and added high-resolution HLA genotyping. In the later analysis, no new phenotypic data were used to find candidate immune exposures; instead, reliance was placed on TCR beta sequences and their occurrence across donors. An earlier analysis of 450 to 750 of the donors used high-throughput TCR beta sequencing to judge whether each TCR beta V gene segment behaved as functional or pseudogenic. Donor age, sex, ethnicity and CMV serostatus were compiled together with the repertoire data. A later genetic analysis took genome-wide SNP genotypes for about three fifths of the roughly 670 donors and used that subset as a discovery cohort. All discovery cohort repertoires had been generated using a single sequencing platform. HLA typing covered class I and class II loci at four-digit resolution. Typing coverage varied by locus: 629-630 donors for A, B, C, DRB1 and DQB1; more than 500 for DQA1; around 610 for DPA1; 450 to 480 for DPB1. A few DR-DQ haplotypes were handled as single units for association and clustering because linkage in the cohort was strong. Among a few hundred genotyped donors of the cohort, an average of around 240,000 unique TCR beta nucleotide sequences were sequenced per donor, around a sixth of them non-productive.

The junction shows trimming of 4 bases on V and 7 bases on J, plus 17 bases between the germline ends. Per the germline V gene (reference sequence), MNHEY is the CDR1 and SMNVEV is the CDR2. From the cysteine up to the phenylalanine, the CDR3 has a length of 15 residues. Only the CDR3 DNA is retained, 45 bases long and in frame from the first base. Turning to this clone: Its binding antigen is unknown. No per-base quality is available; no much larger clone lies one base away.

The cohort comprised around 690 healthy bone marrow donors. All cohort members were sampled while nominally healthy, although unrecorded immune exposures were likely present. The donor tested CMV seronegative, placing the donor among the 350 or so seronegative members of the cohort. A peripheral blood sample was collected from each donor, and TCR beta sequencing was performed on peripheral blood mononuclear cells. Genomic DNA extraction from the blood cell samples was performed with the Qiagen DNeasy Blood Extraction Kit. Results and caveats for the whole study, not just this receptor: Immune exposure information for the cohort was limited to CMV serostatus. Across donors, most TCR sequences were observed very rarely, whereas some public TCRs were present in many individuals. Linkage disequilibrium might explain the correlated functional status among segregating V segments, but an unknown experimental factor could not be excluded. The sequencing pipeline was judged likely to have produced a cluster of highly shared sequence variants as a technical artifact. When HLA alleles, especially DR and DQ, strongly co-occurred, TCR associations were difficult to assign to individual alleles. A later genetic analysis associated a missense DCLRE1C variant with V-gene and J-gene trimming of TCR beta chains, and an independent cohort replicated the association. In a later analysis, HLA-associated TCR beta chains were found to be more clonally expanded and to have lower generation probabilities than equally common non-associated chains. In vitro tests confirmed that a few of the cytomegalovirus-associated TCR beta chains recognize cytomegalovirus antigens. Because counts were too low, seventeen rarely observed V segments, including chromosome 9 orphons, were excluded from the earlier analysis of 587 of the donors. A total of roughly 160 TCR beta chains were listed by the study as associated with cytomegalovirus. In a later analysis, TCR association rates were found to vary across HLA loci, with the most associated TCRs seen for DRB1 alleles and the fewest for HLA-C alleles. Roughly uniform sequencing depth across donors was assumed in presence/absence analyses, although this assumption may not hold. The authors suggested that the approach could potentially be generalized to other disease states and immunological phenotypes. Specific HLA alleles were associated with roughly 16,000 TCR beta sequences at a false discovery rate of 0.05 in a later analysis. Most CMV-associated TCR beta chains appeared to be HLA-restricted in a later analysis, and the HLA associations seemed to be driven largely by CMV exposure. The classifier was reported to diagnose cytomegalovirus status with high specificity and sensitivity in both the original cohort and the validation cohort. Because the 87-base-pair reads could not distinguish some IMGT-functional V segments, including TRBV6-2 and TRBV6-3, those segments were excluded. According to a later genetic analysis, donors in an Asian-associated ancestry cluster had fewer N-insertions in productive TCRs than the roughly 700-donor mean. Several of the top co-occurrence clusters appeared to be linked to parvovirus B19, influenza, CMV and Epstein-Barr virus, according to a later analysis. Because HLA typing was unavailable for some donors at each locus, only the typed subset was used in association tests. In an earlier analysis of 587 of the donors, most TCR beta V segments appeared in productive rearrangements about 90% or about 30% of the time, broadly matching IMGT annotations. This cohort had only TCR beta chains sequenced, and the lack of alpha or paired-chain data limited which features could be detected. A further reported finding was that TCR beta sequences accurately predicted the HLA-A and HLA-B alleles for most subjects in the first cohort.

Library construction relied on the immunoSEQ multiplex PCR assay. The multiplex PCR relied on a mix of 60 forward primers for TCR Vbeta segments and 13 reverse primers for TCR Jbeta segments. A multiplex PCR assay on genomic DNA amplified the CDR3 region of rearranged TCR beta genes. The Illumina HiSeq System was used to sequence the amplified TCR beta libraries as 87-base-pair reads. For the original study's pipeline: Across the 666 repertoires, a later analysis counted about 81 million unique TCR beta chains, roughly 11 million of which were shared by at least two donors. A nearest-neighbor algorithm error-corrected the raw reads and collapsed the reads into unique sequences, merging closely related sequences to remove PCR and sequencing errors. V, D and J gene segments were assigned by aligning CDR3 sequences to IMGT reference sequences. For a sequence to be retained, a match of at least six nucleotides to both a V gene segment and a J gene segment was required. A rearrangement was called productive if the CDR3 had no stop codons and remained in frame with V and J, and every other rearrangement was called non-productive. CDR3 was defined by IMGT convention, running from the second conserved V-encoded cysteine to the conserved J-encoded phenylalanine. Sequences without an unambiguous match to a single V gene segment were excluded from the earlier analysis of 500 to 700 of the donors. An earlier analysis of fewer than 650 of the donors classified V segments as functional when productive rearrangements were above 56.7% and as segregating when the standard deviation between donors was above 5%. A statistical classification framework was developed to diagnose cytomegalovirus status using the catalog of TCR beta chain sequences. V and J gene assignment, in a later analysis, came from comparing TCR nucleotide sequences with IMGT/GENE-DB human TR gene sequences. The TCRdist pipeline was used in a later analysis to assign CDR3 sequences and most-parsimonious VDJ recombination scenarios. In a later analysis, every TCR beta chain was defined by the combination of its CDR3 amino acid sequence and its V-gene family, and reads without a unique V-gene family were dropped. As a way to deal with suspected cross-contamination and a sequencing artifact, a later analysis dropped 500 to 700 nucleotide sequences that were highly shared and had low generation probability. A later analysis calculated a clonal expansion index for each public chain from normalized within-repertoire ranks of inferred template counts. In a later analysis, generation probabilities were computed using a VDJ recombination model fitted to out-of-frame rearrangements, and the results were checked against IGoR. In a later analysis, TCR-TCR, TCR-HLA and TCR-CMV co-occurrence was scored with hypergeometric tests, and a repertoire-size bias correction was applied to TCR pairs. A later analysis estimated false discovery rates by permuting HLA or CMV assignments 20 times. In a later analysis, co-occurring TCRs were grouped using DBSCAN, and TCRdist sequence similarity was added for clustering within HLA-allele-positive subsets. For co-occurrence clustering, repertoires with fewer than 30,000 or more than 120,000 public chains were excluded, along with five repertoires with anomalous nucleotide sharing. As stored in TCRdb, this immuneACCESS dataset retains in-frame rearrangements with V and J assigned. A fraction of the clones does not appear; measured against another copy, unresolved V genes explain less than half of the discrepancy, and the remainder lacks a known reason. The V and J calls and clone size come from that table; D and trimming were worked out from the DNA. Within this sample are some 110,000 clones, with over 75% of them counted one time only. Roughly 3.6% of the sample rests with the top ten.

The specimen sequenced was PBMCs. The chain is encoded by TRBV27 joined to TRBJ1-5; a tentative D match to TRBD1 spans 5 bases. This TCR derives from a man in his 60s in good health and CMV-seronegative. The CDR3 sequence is CASSSSYSGGQPQHF. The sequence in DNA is TGTGCCAGCAGTTCATCGTATTCGGGGGGACAGCCCCAGCATTTT.